A single sample gave rise to the 27 T cell receptor beta chains below, sequenced in a study of blood T cell repertoires in COVID-19. TCRdb keeps only in-frame clones here, not all; method: immunoSEQ multiplex PCR. Here the sample spans around 200,000 clones, less than 90% being singletons. Sequenced input: PBMCs or T cells enriched from blood (not recorded which). These receptor sequences come from a woman aged 25-40 years who had been exposed to COVID-19.

This chain connects TRBV28 to TRBJ2-2; D is perhaps TRBD1 (5 bases). V dropped 8 bases and J dropped 4 bases, with 17 bases sitting between them. Germline CDR1 is MDHEN and CDR2 is SYDVKM. The CDR3 runs to 15 residues. The chain's CDR3 is CASHSFQGGTGELFF. CDR3 DNA: TGTGCCAGCCATTCGTTCCAGGGTGGCACCGGGGAGCTGTTTTTT.

The J gene is TRBJ2-5, the V gene TRBV28; 8 bases are shared with TRBD1. Germline V gives CDR1 MDHEN, CDR2 SYDVKM. Unmatched junction bases numbered 14, after V lost 6 bases and J lost 5 bases. This CDR3 is 16 amino acids long. DNA for the CDR3: TGTGCCAGCAGCTCCACGACAGGGGTGATTGGTGAGACCCAGTACTTC. This codes for CASSSTTGVIGETQYF.

This clone occurred once. The rearrangement links TRBV5-5 to TRBJ2-7, with 9 nucleotides matching TRBD1. Germline-derived CDR1 and CDR2 are SGHKS and YYEKEE (reference sequence). The length of the CDR3 is 14 residues. The junction had 3 bases not matched to a gene; V was cut back by 4 bases and J by 1 base. CDR3 DNA: TGTGCCAGCAGCAAGGACAGGGGTTCCTACGAGCAGTACTTC. Translated, it gives CASSKDRGSYEQYF.

The V call is TRBV18, the J call TRBJ2-7, with 9 bases that match TRBD1. CDR3 length equals 16 residues. V shed 1 base, J shed 5 bases, and the junction held 9 bases outside the gene matches. CDR1 and CDR2 (germline): KGHSH, LQKENI. The CDR3 bases are TGTGCCAGCTCACCACTGTCCGGGACAGGGATACACGAGCAGTACTTC. It is translated as CASSPLSGTGIHEQYF. Together with reference TRBV18 and TRBJ2-7, the CDR3 gives the full variable domain: NAGVMQNPRHLVRRRGQEARLRCSPMKGHSHVYWYRQLPEEGLKFMVYLQKENIIDESGMPKERFSAEFPKEGPSILRIQQVVRGDSAAYFCASSPLSGTGIHEQYFGPGTRLTVT.

The chain recombines TRBV10-1 with TRBJ2-7; 11 bases fit TRBD1. V was pared by 4 bases and J by 3 bases, with 5 bases of the junction left unmatched. There are 15 residues in the CDR3. Germline CDR1 is WNHNN and CDR2 is SYGVQD (reference sequence). The CDR3 protein is CASSAIGTGGYEQYF. For the CDR3, the DNA is TGCGCCAGCAGTGCCATAGGGACAGGGGGCTACGAGCAGTACTTC.

This rearrangement joins TRBV28 to TRBJ1-2; 10 bases agree with TRBD1. V trimming: 3 bases; J trimming: 4 bases; junction bases outside the gene matches: 5. Germline assignment: CDR1 MDHEN and CDR2 SYDVKM. CDR3 length: 15 amino acids. The DNA for the CDR3 is TGTGCCAGCAGTTTCCCCGGGACAGGGGCCTATGGCTACACCTTC. Translated: CASSFPGTGAYGYTF.

The chain joins TRBV29-1 to TRBJ1-1, with TRBD1 matching 7 bases. Trimming took 3 bases from V and 5 from J; bases not matched to a gene: 6. This CDR3 contains 13 residues. CDR1 is SQVTM and CDR2 is ANQGSEA in the germline V gene. The CDR3 coding sequence is TGCAGCGTTGATCACAGGGGAACGACTGAAGCTTTCTTT. It yields the protein CSVDHRGTTEAFF.

Note on this clone: Within the sample, other DNA sequences also encode this same CDR3. The chain joins TRBV6-2 or TRBV6-3 to TRBJ2-7; D gene uncertain. Germline V gene data show CDR1 as MNHEY and CDR2 as SVGEGT. Trimming stripped 0 bases from V and 7 bases from J, with 4 bases between. This CDR3 has 11 amino acids. CDR3 sequence: CASSYSREQYF. CDR3 DNA: TGTGCCAGCAGTTACTCGAGGGAGCAGTACTTC.

This clone has a handful of counts. The chain carries TRBV4-1 and TRBJ2-7; perhaps TRBD1 as D (6 bases). V lost 2 bases, J lost 4 bases, and 15 bases lay in between. The CDR3 runs to 15 residues. CDR1 is MGHRA, CDR2 YSYEKL, per germline. CDR3 region: CASSQLDLGGYEQYF. In DNA, the CDR3 is TGCGCCAGCAGCCAACTCGACCTAGGGGGTTACGAGCAGTACTTC.

The chain has TRBV5-1 and TRBJ1-1; 9 nucleotides align to TRBD1. J gave up 4 bases and V 8 bases, and 9 bases lay outside the gene matches. The germline V gene has CDR1 SGHRS and CDR2 YFSETQ. CDR3 length: 14 residues. CDR3 protein: CASRRQGGGTEAFF. Here the CDR3 DNA reads TGCGCCAGTAGAAGACAGGGGGGAGGCACTGAAGCTTTCTTT.

This chain joins TRBV10-3 and TRBJ1-5; D possibly corresponds to TRBD1 (6 bases). The V end lost 0 bases, the J end lost 0 bases, and 9 bases lay between the germline ends. In germline, CDR1 is ENHRY, CDR2 SYGVKD. The CDR3 loop spans 16 amino acids. The CDR3 spells CAISESTGHSNQPQHF. CDR3 nucleotides: TGTGCCATCAGTGAGTCTACAGGGCATAGCAATCAGCCCCAGCATTTT.

This clone was seen only a few times. The rearrangement joins TRBV5-8 to TRBJ1-1; TRBD1 agrees at 8 bases. This CDR3 region has 14 residues. Germline-derived CDR1 and CDR2 are SGHTS and YDEGEE. With V trimmed by 3 bases and J by 3 bases, 4 bases remained unmatched. The chain's CDR3 is CASSYIQGDTEAFF. The DNA for the CDR3 is TGTGCCAGCAGCTACATACAGGGGGACACTGAAGCTTTCTTT.

The chain uses TRBV3-1 (or the pseudogene TRBV3-2) and TRBJ1-6, with 8 bases matching TRBD1. Germline CDR1 reads LGHDT; CDR2 reads YNNKEL (reference sequence). CDR3 size: 17 residues. Germline trimming cut 4 bases from V and 0 bases from J; bases unmatched to any gene: 5. CDR3 nucleotide sequence: TGTGCCAGCAGCCCGACAGGGGTCAGCTCCTATAATTCACCCCTCCACTTT. Protein product: CASSPTGVSSYNSPLHF.

The CDR3 nucleotides are TGTGCCAGTAGTTACGGCGGCCCTTTGGCTGCCCAATCGCAGTATTTT. As protein: CASSYGGPLAAQSQYF. The genes are TRBV19 and TRBJ2-3; D is undetermined. This CDR3 has 16 amino acids. The ends were cut back, 5 bases at V and 10 bases at J, with 25 bases in the middle. Germline V gene data show CDR1 as LNHDA and CDR2 as SQIVND (reference sequence).

This clone was counted a few times. The V call is TRBV25-1, the J call TRBJ1-1, with D uncertain. The CDR3 runs 11 residues. CDR1 and CDR2 from the germline V gene are MGHDK and SYGVNS. V was cut by 5 bases and J by 6 bases, with 7 bases left in between. This CDR3 is CASSFSSEAFF. CDR3 in DNA: TGTGCCAGCAGTTTCTCCTCTGAAGCTTTCTTT.

This chain links TRBV10-3 with TRBJ1-2; 9 bases match TRBD1. V shed 0 bases and J 5 bases; nucleotides not matched to a gene: 7. CDR3 length equals 16 residues. CDR1 is ENHRY and CDR2 is SYGVKD in the germline V gene. The CDR3 protein is CAISESTGGAWYGYTF. In DNA, the CDR3 is TGTGCCATCAGTGAGTCAACAGGGGGCGCTTGGTATGGCTACACCTTC.

This chain links TRBV19 with TRBJ1-1; TRBD1 matches 9 bases. The CDR3 is 14 residues long. The germline CDR1 and CDR2 sequences are LNHDA and SQIVND (reference sequence). Germline trimming cut 2 bases from V and 4 bases from J; bases unmatched to any gene: 2. The CDR3 DNA sequence: TGTGCCAGTAGTATACACAGGGGGCGCACTGAAGCTTTCTTT. This encodes CASSIHRGRTEAFF.

The chain links TRBV5-1 to TRBJ2-7, with 8 nucleotides matching TRBD1. The CDR3 runs to 14 residues. Germline loops: CDR1 SGHRS, CDR2 YFSETQ. V trimming: 4 bases; J trimming: 3 bases; junction bases outside the gene matches: 6. The CDR3, as DNA: TGCGCCAGCAGCCCACAGGGGGAAGGCTACGAGCAGTACTTC. It specifies CASSPQGEGYEQYF.

The rearrangement links TRBV24-1 to TRBJ1-1, with D uncertain. Germline CDR1 is KGHDR and CDR2 is SFDVKD. The CDR3 runs to 12 residues. V was cut by 9 bases and J by 4 bases, with 11 bases left in between. CDR3 coding DNA: TGTGCCACCGACGGGCGGGGCACTGAAGCTTTCTTT. Translated: CATDGRGTEAFF.

The chain employs TRBV12-3 or TRBV12-4 and TRBJ2-2, with D possibly being TRBD2 (6 bases). Trimming took off 6 bases at V and 4 bases at J, with 9 bases between the two ends. The CDR3 extends over 13 amino acids. The DNA of the CDR3 is TGTGCCAGCAGACGGGGGACCACCGGGGAGCTGTTTTTT. Translated, it gives CASRRGTTGELFF.

This clone was observed a handful of times. The V gene is TRBV27, the J gene TRBJ2-7, with D possibly matching TRBD1 (5 bases). Per the germline V gene, CDR1 is MNHEY and CDR2 is SMNVEV (reference sequence). V was cut by 7 bases and J by 2 bases, with 12 bases left in between. The CDR3 is made up of 13 amino acids. The CDR3 loop is CASTSRAPYEQYF. The CDR3 DNA is TGTGCCAGCACCTCCAGGGCTCCCTACGAGCAGTACTTC.

Details on this clone: One end of the junction varies from germline; a read error may be responsible. V is TRBV10-3 and J is TRBJ1-4; D perhaps matches TRBD1 (6 bases). CDR1 ENHRY and CDR2 SYGVKD come from the germline V gene. The CDR3 totals 14 residues. CDR3 nucleotides: TGTGCCACCAGTACAGGGACAACTAATGAAAAACTGTTTTTT. The encoded protein is CATSTGTTNEKLFF.

This chain links TRBV27 with TRBJ2-6; D gene unclear. CDR1 and CDR2 (germline): MNHEY, SMNVEV (reference sequence). The CDR3 runs 15 residues. V was clipped by 6 bases and J by 0 bases, with 9 bases between them. The CDR3 DNA reads as TGTGCCAGCAGGGCCATGTACTCTGGGGCCAACGTCCTGACTTTC. It translates to CASRAMYSGANVLTF.

The CDR3 reads CASSIYSGGTEAFF. For the CDR3, the DNA is TGTGCCAGTAGTATTTATTCAGGGGGCACTGAAGCTTTCTTT. The chain couples TRBV19 to TRBJ1-1; TRBD1 aligns across 7 bases. There are 14 residues in the CDR3. The germline V gene has CDR1 LNHDA and CDR2 SQIVND (reference sequence). V was clipped by 3 bases and J by 4 bases; unmatched bases: 5. Full variable domain (missing parts from reference TRBV19 and TRBJ1-1): DGGITQSPKYLFRKEGQNVTLSCEQNLNHDAMYWYRQDPGQGLRLIYYSQIVNDFQKGDIAEGYSVSREKKESFPLTVTSAQKNPTAFYLCASSIYSGGTEAFFGQGTRLTVV.

V is TRBV30 and J is TRBJ1-5, with 7 bases that match TRBD1. The V segment lost 3 bases and the J segment 11 bases; nucleotides outside the gene matches: 13. The CDR3 totals 14 residues. Looked up from germline, CDR1 is GTSNPN and CDR2 is SVGIG (reference sequence). The CDR3 reads CAWSLTGAPSSQHF. The CDR3 region has the DNA TGTGCCTGGAGCCTAACAGGGGCCCCATCGTCCCAGCATTTT.

The chain combines TRBV30 with TRBJ1-6; 7 nucleotides agree with TRBD1. Germline CDR1 is GTSNPN and CDR2 is SVGIG (reference sequence). J gave up 6 bases and V 5 bases, and 10 bases lay outside the gene matches. The CDR3 is 15 residues long. The CDR3 loop is CAWRGGQGGNSPLHF. For the CDR3, the DNA is TGTGCCTGGCGCGGGGGGCAGGGGGGTAATTCACCCCTCCACTTT.

At least ten counts were recorded for this clone. V is TRBV19 and J is TRBJ1-1; TRBD1 matches 7 bases. After removal of 5 bases from V and 1 base from J, the junction contained 10 bases not matched to a gene. Germline V gene sequence: CDR1 LNHDA, CDR2 SQIVND (reference sequence). The CDR3 length is 16 residues. The CDR3 DNA is TGTGCCAGTAGTTCGCCTCCGGGACAGACGAACACTGAAGCTTTCTTT. Translation gives CASSSPPGQTNTEAFF.